The sequence of this TCR beta chain was determined in a study of human T cells and chemical hapten exposure. Noted time point: pre-sensitization, week 0. The treatment here: therapeutic diphenylcyclopropenone sensitization with weekly scalp DPC. This clonotype was seen a handful of times. TCRdb used MiXCR to reprocess the RACE reads, holding one entry per CDR3 protein. The sample has fewer than 300,000 distinct CDR3 sequences, roughly 7.7% seen once. Sequencing was performed on whole blood, taken in connection with sensitization to the hapten diphenylcyclopropenone (DPC). This clonotype was sampled from a man aged 18-30 years with alopecia areata. Some clones in this sample may be carry-over from other donors' samples.

The CDR3 protein is CASSQDVGNSPLHF. For the CDR3, the DNA is TGTGCCAGCAGCCAAGATGTCGGAAATTCACCCCTCCACTTT. This sequence joins TRBV14 and TRBJ1-6; D gene uncertain. Germline loops: CDR1 SGHDN, CDR2 FVKESK. This CDR3 contains 14 residues. V lost 0 bases, J lost 7 bases, and 7 bases lay in between. The variable domain in full, with the rest retrieved from reference TRBV14 and TRBJ1-6, is EAGVTQFPSHSVIEKGQTVTLRCDPISGHDNLYWYRRVMGKEIKFLLHFVKESKQDESGMPNNRFLAERTGGTYSTLKVQPAELEDSGVYFCASSQDVGNSPLHFGNGTRLTVT.